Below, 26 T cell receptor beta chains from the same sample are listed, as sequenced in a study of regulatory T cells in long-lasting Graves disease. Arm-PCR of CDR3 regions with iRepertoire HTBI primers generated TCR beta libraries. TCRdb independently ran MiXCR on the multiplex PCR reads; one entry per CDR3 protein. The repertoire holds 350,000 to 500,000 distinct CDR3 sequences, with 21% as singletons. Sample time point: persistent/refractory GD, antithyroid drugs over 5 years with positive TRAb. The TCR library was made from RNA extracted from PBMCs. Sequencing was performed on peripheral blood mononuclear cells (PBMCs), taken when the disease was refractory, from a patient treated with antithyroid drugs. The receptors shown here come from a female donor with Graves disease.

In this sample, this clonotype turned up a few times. CDR3 protein: CASSEFRDSKGDEQYF. The DNA of the CDR3 is TGTGCCAGCAGTGAATTTAGGGACAGCAAAGGCGACGAGCAGTACTTC. The gene calls are TRBV25-1 and TRBJ2-7, with 7 bases that match TRBD1. Losses at the gene ends were 1 base for V and 5 bases for J; bases not matched to a gene: 11. The CDR3 sequence is 16 residues long. Looked up from germline, CDR1 is MGHDK and CDR2 is SYGVNS.

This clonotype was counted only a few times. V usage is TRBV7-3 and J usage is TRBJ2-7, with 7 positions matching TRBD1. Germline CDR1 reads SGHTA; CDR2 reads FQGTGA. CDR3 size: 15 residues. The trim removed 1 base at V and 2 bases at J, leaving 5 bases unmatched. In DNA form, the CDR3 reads TGTGCCAGCAGCTTAAATCCGGGACAGCCCTACGAGCAGTACTTC. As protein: CASSLNPGQPYEQYF. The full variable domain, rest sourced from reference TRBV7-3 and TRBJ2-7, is GAGVSQTPSNKVTEKGKYVELRCDPISGHTALYWYRQSLGQGPEFLIYFQGTGAADDSGLPNDRFFAVRPEGSVSTLKIQRTERGDSAVYLCASSLNPGQPYEQYFGPGTRLTVT.

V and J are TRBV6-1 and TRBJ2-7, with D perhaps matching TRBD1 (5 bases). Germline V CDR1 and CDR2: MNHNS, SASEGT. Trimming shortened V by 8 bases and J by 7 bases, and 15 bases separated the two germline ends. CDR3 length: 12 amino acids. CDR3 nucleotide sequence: TGTGCCAGCGAAGGCAGGGTGAGGGAGCAGTACTTC. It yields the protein CASEGRVREQYF.

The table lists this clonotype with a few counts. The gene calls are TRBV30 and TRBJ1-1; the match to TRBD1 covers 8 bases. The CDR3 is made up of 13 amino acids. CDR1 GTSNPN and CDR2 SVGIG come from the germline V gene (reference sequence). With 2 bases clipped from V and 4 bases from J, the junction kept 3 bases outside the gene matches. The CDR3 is CAWSRTGITEAFF. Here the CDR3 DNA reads TGTGCCTGGAGTCGGACAGGGATCACTGAAGCTTTCTTT.

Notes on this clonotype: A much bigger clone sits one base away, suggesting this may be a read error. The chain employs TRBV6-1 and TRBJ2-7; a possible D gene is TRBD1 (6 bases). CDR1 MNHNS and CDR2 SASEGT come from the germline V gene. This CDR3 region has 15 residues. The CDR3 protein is CASSELQGRSYEQHF. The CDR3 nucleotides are TGTGCCAGCAGTGAACTGCAGGGGCGCTCCTACGAGCAGCACTTC.

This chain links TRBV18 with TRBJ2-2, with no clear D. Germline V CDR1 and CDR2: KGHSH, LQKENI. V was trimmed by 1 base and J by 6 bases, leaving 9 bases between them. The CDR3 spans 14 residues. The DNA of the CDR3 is TGTGCCAGCTCACCACTGGGCTTTTCCGGGGAGCTGTTTTTT. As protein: CASSPLGFSGELFF.

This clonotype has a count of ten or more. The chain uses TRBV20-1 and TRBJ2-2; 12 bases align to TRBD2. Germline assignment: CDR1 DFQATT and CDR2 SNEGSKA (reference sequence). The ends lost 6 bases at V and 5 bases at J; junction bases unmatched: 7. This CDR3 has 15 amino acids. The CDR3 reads CSASGLAGRTGELFF. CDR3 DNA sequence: TGCAGTGCCTCCGGACTAGCGGGACGGACCGGGGAGCTGTTTTTT.

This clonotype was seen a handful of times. The CDR3 region is CSVEDPSFQETQYF. The CDR3 DNA reads as TGCAGCGTTGAAGATCCTAGCTTTCAAGAGACCCAGTACTTC. This chain links TRBV29-1 with TRBJ2-5, with a tentative D call TRBD2 (5 bases). Germline V CDR1 and CDR2: SQVTM, ANQGSEA. The CDR3 consists of 14 residues. Between the trimmed V and J ends, which lost 0 bases and 2 bases, there was a span of 10 bases. Based on the CDR3 plus reference TRBV29-1 and TRBJ2-5, the full variable domain is SAVISQKPSRDICQRGTSLTIQCQVDSQVTMMFWYRQQPGQSLTLIATANQGSEATYESGFVIDKFPISRPNLTFSTLTVSNMSPEDSSIYLCSVEDPSFQETQYFGPGTRLLVL.

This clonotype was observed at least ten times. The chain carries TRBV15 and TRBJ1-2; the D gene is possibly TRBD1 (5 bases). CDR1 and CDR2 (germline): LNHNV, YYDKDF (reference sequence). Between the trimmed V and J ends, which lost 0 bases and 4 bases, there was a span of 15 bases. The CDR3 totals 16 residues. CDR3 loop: CATSRDRDGGTYGYTF. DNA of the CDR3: TGTGCCACCAGCAGAGATCGAGACGGGGGGACCTATGGCTACACCTTC. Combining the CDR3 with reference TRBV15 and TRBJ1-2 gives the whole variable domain DAMVIQNPRYQVTQFGKPVTLSCSQTLNHNVMYWYQQKSSQAPKLLFHYYDKDFNNEADTPDNFQSRRPNTSFCFLDIRSPGLGDTAMYLCATSRDRDGGTYGYTFGSGTRLTVV.

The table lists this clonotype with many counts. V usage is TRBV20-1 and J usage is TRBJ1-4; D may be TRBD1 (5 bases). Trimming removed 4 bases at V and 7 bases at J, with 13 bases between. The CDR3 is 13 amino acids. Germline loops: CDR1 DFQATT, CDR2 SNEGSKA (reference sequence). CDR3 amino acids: CSAIWRGSEKLFF. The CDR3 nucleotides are TGCAGTGCTATATGGCGGGGCAGTGAAAAACTGTTTTTT.

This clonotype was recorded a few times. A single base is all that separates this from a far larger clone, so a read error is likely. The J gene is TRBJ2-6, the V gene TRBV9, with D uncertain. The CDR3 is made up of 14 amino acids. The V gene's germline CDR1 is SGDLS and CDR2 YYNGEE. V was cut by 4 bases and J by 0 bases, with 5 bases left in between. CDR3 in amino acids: CASSTDSGANVLTF. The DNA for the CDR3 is TGTGCCAGCAGCACGGACTCTGGGGCCAACGTCCTGACTTTC.

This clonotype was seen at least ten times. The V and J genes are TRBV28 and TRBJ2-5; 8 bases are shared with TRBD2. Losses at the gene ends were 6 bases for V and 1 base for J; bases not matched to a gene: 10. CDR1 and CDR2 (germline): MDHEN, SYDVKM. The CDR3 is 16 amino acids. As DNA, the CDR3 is TGTGCCAGCAGCAGTTTTAGCGGGGTGGGCCAAGAGACCCAGTACTTC. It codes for CASSSFSGVGQETQYF.

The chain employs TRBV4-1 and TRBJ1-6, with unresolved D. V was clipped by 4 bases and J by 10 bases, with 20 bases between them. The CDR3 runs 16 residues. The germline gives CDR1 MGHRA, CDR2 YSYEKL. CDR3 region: CASSREGLAAGSPLHF. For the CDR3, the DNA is TGCGCCAGCAGCCGGGAAGGTCTTGCGGCGGGATCACCCCTCCACTTT.

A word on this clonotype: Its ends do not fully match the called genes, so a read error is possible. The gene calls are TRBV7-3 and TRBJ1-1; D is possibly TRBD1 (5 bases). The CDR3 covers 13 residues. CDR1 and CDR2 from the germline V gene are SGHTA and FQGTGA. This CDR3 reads CAGSLGGNTEAFF. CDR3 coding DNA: TGTGCCGGCAGCTTGGGGGGGAACACTGAAGCTTTCTTT.

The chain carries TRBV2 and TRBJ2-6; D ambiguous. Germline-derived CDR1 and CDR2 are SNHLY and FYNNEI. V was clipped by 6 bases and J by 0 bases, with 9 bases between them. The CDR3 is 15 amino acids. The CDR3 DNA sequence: TGTGCCAGCAGAATTCCGCTCTCTGGGGCCAACGTCCTGACTTTC. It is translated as CASRIPLSGANVLTF. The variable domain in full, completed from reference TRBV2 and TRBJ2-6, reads EPEVTQTPSHQVTQMGQEVILRCVPISNHLYFYWYRQILGQKVEFLVSFYNNEISEKSEIFDDQFSVERPDGSNFTLKIRSTKLEDSAMYFCASRIPLSGANVLTFGAGSRLTVL.

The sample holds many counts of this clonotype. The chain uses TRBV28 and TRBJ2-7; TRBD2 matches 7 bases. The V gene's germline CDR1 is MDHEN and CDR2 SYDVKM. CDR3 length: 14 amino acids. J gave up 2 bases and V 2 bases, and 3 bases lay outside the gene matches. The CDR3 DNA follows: TGTGCCAGCAGTTTAGAGCGGGGCCCCTACGAGCAGTACTTC. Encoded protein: CASSLERGPYEQYF.

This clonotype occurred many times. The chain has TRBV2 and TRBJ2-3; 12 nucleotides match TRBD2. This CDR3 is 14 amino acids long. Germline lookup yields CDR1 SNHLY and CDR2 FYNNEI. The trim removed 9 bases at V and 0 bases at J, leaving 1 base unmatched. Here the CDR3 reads CASGLAGSTDTQYF. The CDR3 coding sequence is TGTGCCAGTGGACTAGCGGGGAGCACAGATACGCAGTATTTT.

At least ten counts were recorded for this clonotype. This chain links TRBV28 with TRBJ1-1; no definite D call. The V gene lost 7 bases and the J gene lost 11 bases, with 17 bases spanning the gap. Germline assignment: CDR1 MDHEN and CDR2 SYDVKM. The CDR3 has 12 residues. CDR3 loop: CASTPRAMRAFF. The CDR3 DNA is TGTGCCAGCACTCCTAGGGCCATGCGGGCTTTCTTT.

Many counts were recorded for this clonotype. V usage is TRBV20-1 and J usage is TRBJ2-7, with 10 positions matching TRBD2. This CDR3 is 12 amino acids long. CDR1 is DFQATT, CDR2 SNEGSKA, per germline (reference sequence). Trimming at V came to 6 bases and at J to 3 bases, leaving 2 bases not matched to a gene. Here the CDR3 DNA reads TGCAGTGCGTCTAGCGGGAGCTACGAGCAGTACTTC. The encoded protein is CSASSGSYEQYF.

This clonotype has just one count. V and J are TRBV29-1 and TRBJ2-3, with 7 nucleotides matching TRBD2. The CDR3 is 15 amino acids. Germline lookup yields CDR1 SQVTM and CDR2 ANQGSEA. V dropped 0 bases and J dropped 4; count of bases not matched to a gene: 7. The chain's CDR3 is CSVEESAGEADTQYF. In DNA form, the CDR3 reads TGCAGCGTTGAAGAATCGGCGGGAGAGGCAGATACGCAGTATTTT.

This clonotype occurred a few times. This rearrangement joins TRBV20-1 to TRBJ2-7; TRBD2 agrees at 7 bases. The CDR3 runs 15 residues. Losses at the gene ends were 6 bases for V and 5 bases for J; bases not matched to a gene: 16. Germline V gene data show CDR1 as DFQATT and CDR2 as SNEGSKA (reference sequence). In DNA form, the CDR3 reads TGCAGTGCGCCTCGGCGGGCGGGAGTAAGGGACGAGCAGTACTTC. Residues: CSAPRRAGVRDEQYF.

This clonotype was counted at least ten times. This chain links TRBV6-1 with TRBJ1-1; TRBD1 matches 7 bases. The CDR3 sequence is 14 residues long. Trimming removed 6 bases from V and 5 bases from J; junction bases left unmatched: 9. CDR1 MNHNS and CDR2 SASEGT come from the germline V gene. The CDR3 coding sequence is TGTGCCAGCAGCAACGAGGGGGCGCGTACTGAAGCTTTCTTT. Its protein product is CASSNEGARTEAFF.

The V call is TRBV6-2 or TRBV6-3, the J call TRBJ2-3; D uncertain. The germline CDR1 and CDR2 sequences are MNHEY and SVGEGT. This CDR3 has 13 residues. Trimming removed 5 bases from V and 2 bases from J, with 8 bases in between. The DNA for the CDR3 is TGTGCCAGCAGTCCCGACAACACAGATACGCAGTATTTT. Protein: CASSPDNTDTQYF.

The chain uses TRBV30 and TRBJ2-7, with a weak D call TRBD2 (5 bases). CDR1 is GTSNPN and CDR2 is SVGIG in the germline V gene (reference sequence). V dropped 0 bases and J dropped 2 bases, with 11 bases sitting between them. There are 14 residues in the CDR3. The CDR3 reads CAWSVQPGTYEQYF. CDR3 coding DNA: TGTGCCTGGAGTGTACAGCCGGGAACCTACGAGCAGTACTTC.

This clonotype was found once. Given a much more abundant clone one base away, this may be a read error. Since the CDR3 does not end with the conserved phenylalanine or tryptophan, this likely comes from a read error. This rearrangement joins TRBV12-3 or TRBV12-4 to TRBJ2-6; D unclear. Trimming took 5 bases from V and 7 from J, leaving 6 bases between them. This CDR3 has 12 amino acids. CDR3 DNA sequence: TGTGCCAGCAGTCGGAGTGCCAACGTCCTGACTTCC. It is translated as CASSRSANVLTS.

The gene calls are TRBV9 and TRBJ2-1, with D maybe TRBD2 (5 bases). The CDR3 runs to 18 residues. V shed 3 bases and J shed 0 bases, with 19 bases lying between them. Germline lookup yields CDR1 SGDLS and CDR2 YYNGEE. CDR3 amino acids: CASSGTSPHPSSYNEQFF. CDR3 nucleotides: TGTGCCAGCAGCGGGACTTCACCCCACCCCAGCTCCTACAATGAGCAGTTCTTC.